This T cell receptor beta chain was sequenced for a study of OX40 agonist ivuxolimab in advanced cancers. This clone occurred once. A history of autoimmune disease or systemic immunosuppression excluded patients. Profiled with immunoSEQ multiplex PCR; TCRdb holds only in-frame clones, not every one. The repertoire holds roughly 70,000 clones, about 87% seen once, with around 0.65% in the top ten. Germline-derived CDR1 and CDR2 are MNHEY and SMNVEV (reference sequence). V lost 5 bases to trimming and J lost 1 base, with 11 bases between them. The CDR3 totals 14 residues. Sequencing used CD4+ or CD8+ T cells sorted from blood, obtained in a trial of the OX40 agonist ivuxolimab. The gene calls are TRBV27 and TRBJ1-1; D not resolved. The TCR was taken from an adult with an advanced solid tumor such as melanoma, head and neck, liver or kidney cancer. The CDR3: CASSPWRGNTEAFF. CDR3 in DNA: TGTGCCAGCAGTCCCTGGCGGGGGAACACTGAAGCTTTCTTT.